This T cell receptor beta chain was documented in a study of blood T cell repertoires in COVID-19. About the research overall: Specimens from acute and convalescent COVID-19 originated in the United States, Italy and Spain.

This clone was detected a few times. Authors' methods: How many nucleated cells were present was estimated from reference gene primer amplification. This table comes from immunoSEQ multiplex PCR, and its TCRdb copy is limited to in-frame clones, with some not included. V, J and clone size are taken as reported in that table, and D and trimming were inferred from the DNA itself. This table has fewer than 80,000 clones, 75% to 85% appearing once. CDR1 is LNHDA, CDR2 SQIVND, per germline (reference sequence). The CDR3 is made up of 17 amino acids. Losses at the gene ends were 3 bases for V and 1 base for J; bases not matched to a gene: 7.

This sequence joins TRBV19 and TRBJ1-3, with TRBD1 matching 9 bases. This receptor was identified in a woman of 80 years or more with active or convalescent COVID-19. Sequencing used peripheral blood. CDR3 bases: TGTGCCAGTAGTATTTCGGGACAGGGAGCATCTGGAAACACCATATATTTT. Translation: CASSISGQGASGNTIYF.